The present entry profiles one TCR beta chain with its context. Its specific antigen is unknown. No qualities accompany the bases; no much larger clone lies one base away. The data stem from a study of blood T cell repertoires in COVID-19 (dated by TCRdb to about 2020). The study in broad terms: The collaborator samples originated in the United States, Italy and Spain and spanned the acute and convalescent phases of COVID-19. Where available, HLA class I and class II types were taken from metadata supplied by the sample provider and were not determined by assay-based typing. The prospective study material was composed of cDNA or gDNA derived from T cells, B-cell-depleted T cells, or PBMCs. Samples were obtained from the ongoing ImmuneRACE study (first 160 participants) and from about 1,300 subjects provided by 6 global collaborators. The repertoires were made available in a free public database intended to serve as a resource for research on the immune response to SARS-CoV-2. A de-identified subject ID, COVID-19 status, age in years and sex were almost always included in the sample metadata. Subjects who had been exposed to COVID-19, were actively infected with it, or had recovered from it provided the deeply sampled blood TCRbeta repertoires that made up the dataset. Overall results and qualifications from the work: The amount of clinical and demographic metadata varied by source and participant and was provided uncurated.

At one collaborating source in Seattle, patients were enrolled during active infection and were followed longitudinally through the course of disease. Collaborating institutions collected whole blood in K2EDTA tubes following their own protocols. For TCRbeta analysis, collaborators shipped samples as frozen whole blood, isolated PBMCs, or DNA extracted from either of those sample types. TCRbeta CDR3 regions were amplified from genomic DNA by means of the immunoSEQ Assay, a bias-controlled multiplex PCR. Turning to the authors' computational methods: The number of nucleated cells in each sample was estimated from the amplification of reference gene primers within the assay. To quantify the absolute abundance of each unique TCRbeta CDR3 rearrangement, sequence reads were collapsed and filtered. For each sample, productive Simpson clonality was calculated by taking the square root of Simpson's diversity index across productive rearrangements. In TCRdb, the immuneACCESS table is reduced to in-frame sequences with V and J assigned. These tables do not hold every clone; where another copy was compared, an unresolved V gene accounts for under half, and the others remain unexplained. D and trimming come from the DNA, and the V and J calls and clone size come from that table. This sample holds 150,000 to 200,000 clones; approximately 87% were observed only once. Of the sample, approximately 12% is held by the ten largest clones.

V is cut by 6 bases and J by 2 bases, and the space between the germline ends is 7 bases. In the germline V gene, CDR1 corresponds to SQVTM and CDR2 to ANQGSEA. From its cysteine to its phenylalanine, the CDR3 spans 11 amino acids. The retained sequence is limited to the CDR3, 33 bases, with the frame set at the first base. In this chain, TRBV29-1 is recombined with TRBJ1-2, with TRBD1 tentatively as D gene (6 bases match). What was sequenced was peripheral blood. This TCR was recovered from a woman in her seventies with COVID-19, enrolled during active disease. The nucleotide sequence is given as TGCAGCGTCGGACAGAACTATGGCTACACCTTC. Its product reads: CSVGQNYGYTF.